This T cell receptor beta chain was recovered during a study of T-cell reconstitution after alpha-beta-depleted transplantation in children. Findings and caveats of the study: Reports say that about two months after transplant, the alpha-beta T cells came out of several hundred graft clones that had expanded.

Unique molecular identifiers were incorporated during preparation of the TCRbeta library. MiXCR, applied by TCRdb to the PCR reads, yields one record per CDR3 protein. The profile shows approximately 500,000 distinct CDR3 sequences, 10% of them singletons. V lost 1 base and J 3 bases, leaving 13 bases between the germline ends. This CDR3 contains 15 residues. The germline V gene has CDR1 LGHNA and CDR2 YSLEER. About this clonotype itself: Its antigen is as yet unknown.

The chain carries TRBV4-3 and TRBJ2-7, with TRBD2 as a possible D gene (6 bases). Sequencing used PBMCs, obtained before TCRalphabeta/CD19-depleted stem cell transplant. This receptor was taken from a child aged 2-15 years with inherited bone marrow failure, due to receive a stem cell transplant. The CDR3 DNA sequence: TGCGCCAGCAGCCAAGGGGCCATAGCGGTCTACGAGCAGTACTTC. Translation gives CASSQGAIAVYEQYF.